One sample yielded the 27 T cell receptor beta chains listed below, sequenced in a study of OX40 agonist ivuxolimab in advanced cancers. Produced via immunoSEQ multiplex PCR; TCRdb's table is partial and in-frame only. The sample yields fewer than 85,000 clones, around 86% seen once. Sequenced material: CD4+ or CD8+ T cells sorted from blood, taken in a trial of the OX40 agonist ivuxolimab. Source of these receptors: an adult with an advanced solid tumor such as melanoma, head and neck, liver or kidney cancer.

J is TRBJ2-7 and V is TRBV11-2; either TRBD1 or TRBD2 may fit D (5 bases each). The CDR3 is made up of 15 amino acids. Per germline, CDR1 SGHAT and CDR2 FQNNGV. Trimming shortened V by 1 base and J by 0 bases, and 10 bases separated the two germline ends. The CDR3 bases are TGTGCCAGCAGCTTAGCAGTGGGGGTCTCCTACGAGCAGTACTTC. Its translation is CASSLAVGVSYEQYF. Using reference TRBV11-2 and TRBJ2-7 for the parts outside the CDR3, the full variable domain is EAGVAQSPRYKIIEKRQSVAFWCNPISGHATLYWYQQILGQGPKLLIQFQNNGVVDDSQLPKDRFSAERLKGVDSTLKIQPAKLEDSAVYLCASSLAVGVSYEQYFGPGTRLTVT.

The chain employs TRBV27 and TRBJ1-4; D gene uncertain. This CDR3 spans 16 amino acids. Germline V gene sequence: CDR1 MNHEY, CDR2 SMNVEV (reference sequence). The V gene lost 3 bases and the J gene lost 0 bases, with 11 bases spanning the gap. Here the CDR3 reads CASSLGNRATNEKLFF. The CDR3 DNA follows: TGTGCCAGCAGTTTGGGGAACCGTGCAACTAATGAAAAACTGTTTTTT.

With regard to this clone: At one boundary the junction diverges from the germline segment, which might be a read error. The rearrangement uses TRBV5-1 and TRBJ2-7; a weak D match, TRBD2 (5 bases). CDR3 length: 13 residues. Germline CDR1 and CDR2: SGHRS and YFSETQ. CDR3: CASKEGLSARAVF. The CDR3 region has the DNA TGCGCCAGCAAAGAGGGTCTTTCAGCACGAGCAGTCTTC.

The CDR3 nucleotides are TGCGCCAGCAGCCCCACTCCACAGACTGAAGCTTTCTTT. This translates into CASSPTPQTEAFF. The rearrangement joins TRBV5-1 to TRBJ1-1; D is ambiguous. The CDR3 consists of 13 residues. V lost 4 bases and J 5 bases, leaving 12 bases between the germline ends. Germline assignment: CDR1 SGHRS and CDR2 YFSETQ.

This chain joins TRBV5-1 and TRBJ2-1; D might be TRBD1 (6 bases). The CDR3 sequence is 15 residues long. The V gene lost 3 bases and the J gene lost 4 bases, with 14 bases spanning the gap. Germline values: CDR1 SGHRS, CDR2 YFSETQ. CDR3 DNA: TGCGCCAGCAGCTCTACAGGGCACGGTTACAATGAGCAGTTCTTC. It encodes CASSSTGHGYNEQFF.

This chain uses TRBV7-2 with TRBJ2-6; 10 bases are a match to TRBD2. This CDR3 region has 18 residues. Germline values: CDR1 SGHTA, CDR2 FQGNSA. Unmatched junction bases numbered 4, after V lost 2 bases and J lost 0 bases. CDR3 coding DNA: TGTGCCAGCAGCTTAAGGACTAGCGGTCGCTCTGGGGCCAACGTCCTGACTTTC. As protein: CASSLRTSGRSGANVLTF.

This chain links TRBV5-4 with TRBJ1-2; 12 nucleotides agree with TRBD1. V trimming: 2 bases; J trimming: 8 bases; junction bases outside the gene matches: 4. Germline V gives CDR1 SGHNT, CDR2 YYREEE (reference sequence). CDR3 length: 14 amino acids. The CDR3 here is CASSFRDRGLGYTF. CDR3 in DNA: TGTGCCAGCAGCTTCCGGGACAGGGGGCTAGGCTACACCTTC.

To note about this clone: A read error may account for a junction end that differs from germline. The V call is TRBV7-7, the J call TRBJ2-7, with 9 bases matching TRBD1. Germline-derived CDR1 and CDR2 are SSHAT and FNYEAQ (reference sequence). CDR3 size: 14 residues. In nucleotides, the CDR3 is TGTGCTAGCAGCTCCGGGACAGGGTCCTACGAGCAGTACTTC. Protein: CASSSGTGSYEQYF.

The CDR3 protein is CSVSTGVRRDTQYF. The DNA for the CDR3 is TGCAGCGTGTCGACAGGGGTCCGCCGTGATACGCAGTATTTT. V usage is TRBV29-1 and J usage is TRBJ2-3; 8 nucleotides agree with TRBD1. The V segment lost 6 bases and the J segment 6 bases; nucleotides outside the gene matches: 11. The CDR3 contains 14 residues. From germline, CDR1 is SQVTM and CDR2 ANQGSEA.

This clone was seen only once. The V gene is TRBV19, the J gene TRBJ2-5; D is perhaps TRBD1 (6 bases). Trimming shortened V by 6 bases and J by 7 bases, and 12 bases separated the two germline ends. The CDR3 is 12 residues long. The germline V gene encodes CDR1 LNHDA and CDR2 SQIVND (reference sequence). The CDR3 here is CASSPGVGTQYF. The CDR3 region has the DNA TGTGCCAGTAGCCCAGGGGTGGGGACCCAGTACTTC. The full variable domain, completed using reference TRBV19 and TRBJ2-5, is DGGITQSPKYLFRKEGQNVTLSCEQNLNHDAMYWYRQDPGQGLRLIYYSQIVNDFQKGDIAEGYSVSREKKESFPLTVTSAQKNPTAFYLCASSPGVGTQYFGPGTRLLVL.

Only one count was recorded for this clone. This chain connects TRBV2 to TRBJ2-1, with 8 bases that match TRBD2. V lost 6 bases to trimming and J lost 0 bases; unmatched junction nucleotides: 4. The germline V gene has CDR1 SNHLY and CDR2 FYNNEI. The CDR3 totals 15 residues. This CDR3 reads CASSTSGPSYNEQFF. For the CDR3, the DNA is TGTGCCAGCAGCACTAGCGGTCCCTCCTACAATGAGCAGTTCTTC.

With regard to this clone: Within the sample, other DNA sequences also encode this same CDR3. The chain employs TRBV6-5 and TRBJ2-3; 9 bases fit TRBD2. V was clipped by 9 bases and J by 2 bases; unmatched bases: 6. Looked up from germline, CDR1 is MNHEY and CDR2 is SVGAGI. The CDR3 sequence is 14 residues long. Here the CDR3 reads CASSPGLATDTQYF. The CDR3 bases are TGTGCCAGTAGCCCGGGACTAGCCACAGATACGCAGTATTTT.

This clone appeared once. The chain is built from TRBV6-5 and TRBJ2-3; D may be TRBD1 or TRBD2 (6 bases each). The CDR3 covers 15 residues. In germline, CDR1 is MNHEY, CDR2 SVGAGI. The germline V and J ends were trimmed by 0 bases and 4 bases, with 11 bases remaining between them. The DNA for the CDR3 is TGTGCCAGCAGTTACTCATGGGGGGCCGCAGATACGCAGTATTTT. Translated, it gives CASSYSWGAADTQYF.

This sequence joins TRBV7-2 and TRBJ2-7, with TRBD2 as a possible D gene (6 bases). Germline assignment: CDR1 SGHTA and CDR2 FQGNSA. The CDR3 length is 15 residues. The V end was cut by 4 bases, the J end by 2 bases, with 15 bases between. CDR3 sequence (DNA): TGTGCCAGCAGCTCCTGGGCGGGGAGCGCCTACGAGCAGTACTTC. This encodes CASSSWAGSAYEQYF.

The chain recombines TRBV6-6 with TRBJ1-2, with D unclear. V was pared by 11 bases and J by 6 bases, with 13 bases between. Per the germline V gene, CDR1 is MNHNY and CDR2 is SVGAGI (reference sequence). This CDR3 region has 11 residues. CDR3 protein: CAGRQVNGYTF. The CDR3 bases are TGTGCCGGTCGGCAAGTGAATGGCTACACCTTC.

This sequence joins TRBV11-2 and TRBJ2-3, with D perhaps TRBD1 or TRBD2 (6 bases each). The CDR3 extends over 14 amino acids. Germline assignment: CDR1 SGHAT and CDR2 FQNNGV. With 4 bases removed from V and 4 bases from J, the gap between germline ends came to 12 bases. The CDR3 nucleotides read TGTGCCAGCAGCTGGAGGGGGTTAGCAGATACGCAGTATTTT. This translates into CASSWRGLADTQYF.

This chain uses TRBV27 with TRBJ2-5, with D possibly TRBD2 on 6 matching bases. The end of the DNA is better explained by TRBJ2-7, so the J call may be wrong. This CDR3 is 16 amino acids long. Germline CDR1 reads MNHEY; CDR2 reads SMNVEV (reference sequence). The CDR3 reads CASSLQTRPPFDEQYF. CDR3 bases: TGTGCCAGCAGTCTCCAGACTAGACCCCCTTTCGACGAGCAGTACTTC.

CDR3 nucleotide sequence: TGTGCCAGCAGTTACGGAAGAGGAAACACCATATATTTT. As protein: CASSYGRGNTIYF. The chain combines TRBV6-6 with TRBJ1-3; D unclear. The CDR3 is 13 amino acids. Germline CDR1 is MNHNY and CDR2 is SVGAGI (reference sequence). Deletions cut 2 bases from V and 4 bases from J, with 6 bases between.

The gene calls are TRBV19 and TRBJ1-2; 7 nucleotides align to TRBD1. From germline, CDR1 is LNHDA and CDR2 SQIVND (reference sequence). The CDR3 consists of 16 residues. The V and J ends lost 3 bases and 1 base, in that order; junction bases with no gene match: 8. The chain's CDR3 is CASSIRGTARNYGYTF. DNA of the CDR3: TGTGCCAGTAGTATTCGCGGGACAGCCCGTAACTATGGCTACACCTTC.

This clone was recorded a few times. The chain carries TRBV7-9 and TRBJ2-3; D is undetermined. This CDR3 has 14 residues. V shed 6 bases and J shed 2 bases, with 12 bases lying between them. The germline V gene has CDR1 SEHNR and CDR2 FQNEAQ (reference sequence). The CDR3 DNA follows: TGTGCCAGCAGGGAATGGACGGCCACAGATACGCAGTATTTT. It yields the protein CASREWTATDTQYF. Based on the CDR3 plus reference TRBV7-9 and TRBJ2-3, the full variable domain is DTGVSQNPRHKITKRGQNVTFRCDPISEHNRLYWYRQTLGQGPEFLTYFQNEAQLEKSRLLSDRFSAERPKGSFSTLEIQRTEQGDSAMYLCASREWTATDTQYFGPGTRLTVL.

The CDR3 nucleotides read TGCGCCAGCAGCCCGTGGACTAGCTCCTACAATGAGCAGTTCTTC. Translation: CASSPWTSSYNEQFF. The chain couples TRBV5-1 to TRBJ2-1; 7 bases fit TRBD2. The CDR3 covers 15 residues. V was clipped by 4 bases and J by 0 bases; unmatched bases: 4. Germline V lookup: CDR1 SGHRS, CDR2 YFSETQ.

The table lists this clone with a few counts. Sequence at one end of the junction differs from germline and may be a read error. The rearrangement uses TRBV12-5 and TRBJ1-1, with D maybe TRBD1 (5 bases). CDR1 is LGHNT, CDR2 FRNRAP, per germline. CDR3 length equals 12 residues. CDR3 protein: CASGLGPGTAFF. The CDR3 nucleotides read TGTGCTAGTGGATTGGGCCCCGGGACAGCTTTCTTT.

V is TRBV19 and J is TRBJ2-3; 8 nucleotides align to TRBD2. CDR3 length: 15 amino acids. Trimming took 4 bases from V and 6 from J; bases not matched to a gene: 9. The germline gives CDR1 LNHDA, CDR2 SQIVND (reference sequence). Here the CDR3 DNA reads TGTGCCAGTAGTACCCAGGGACTAGTCACCGATACGCAGTATTTT. This sequence encodes CASSTQGLVTDTQYF.

CDR3 nucleotide sequence: TGTGCCAGCAAGGGTGAAGTACAGCCCCAGCATTTT. Its translation is CASKGEVQPQHF. The genes are TRBV2 and TRBJ1-5, with D unclear. V shed 7 bases and J shed 7 bases, with 11 bases lying between them. The CDR3 extends over 12 amino acids. Germline loops: CDR1 SNHLY, CDR2 FYNNEI.

V is TRBV10-3 and J is TRBJ1-2; possibly TRBD1 for D (5 bases). CDR1 and CDR2 from the germline V gene are ENHRY and SYGVKD. Between the trimmed V and J ends, which lost 0 bases and 8 bases, there was a span of 19 bases. This CDR3 has 16 amino acids. The CDR3 region has the DNA TGTGCCATCAGTGAGTCGAACAGGCGCGGCAGAGGAGGCTACACCTTC. Amino acid sequence: CAISESNRRGRGGYTF.

V gene TRBV11-2 combines with J gene TRBJ2-1; 12 bases align to TRBD2. Trimming took 5 bases from V and 8 from J; bases not matched to a gene: 7. Looked up from germline, CDR1 is SGHAT and CDR2 is FQNNGV. The CDR3 extends over 15 amino acids. The chain's CDR3 is CASSLRLAGVDEQFF. CDR3 DNA: TGTGCCAGCAGCCTTAGACTAGCGGGAGTCGATGAGCAGTTCTTC.

The chain has TRBV2 and TRBJ2-1; D remains unclear. The CDR3 sequence is 12 residues long. Between the trimmed V and J ends, which lost 6 bases and 8 bases, there was a span of 11 bases. Germline CDR1 is SNHLY and CDR2 is FYNNEI. The CDR3 DNA follows: TGTGCCAGCAGGGTCGACTTGTATGAGCAGTTCTTC. It codes for CASRVDLYEQFF.